This is a list of T cell receptor beta chains from one sample in a study of blood T cell repertoires in COVID-19. Data came from immunoSEQ multiplex PCR; TCRdb stores just in-frame clones and leaves some out. The top ten clones hold around 0.41% of a sample with tens of thousands of clones, under 90% of them seen once. Sequenced sample: peripheral blood. These receptors originate from a human donor in a cohort sampled during active COVID-19. The CDR3 runs from the conserved cysteine through the conserved F or W. A D gene is named only where the DNA matches it firmly. Rows may omit the clone size; those that give it use once, few, many or a size class.

cdr3_nt | cdr3_aa | clone_size | j_call | v_call | d_call
TGTGCCAGCAGTTACGGACAGGGGAGCTACGAGCAGTACTTC | CASSYGQGSYEQYF | - | TRBJ2-7 | TRBV6-5 | TRBD1
TGTGCCAGCAGCTTAGGACAAATGAACACTGAAGCTTTCTTT | CASSLGQMNTEAFF | once | TRBJ1-1 | TRBV11-3 | -
TGTGCCAGTAGTATACCCGGTCTCGGGGCGGGAGGCTACACCTTC | CASSIPGLGAGGYTF | - | TRBJ1-2 | TRBV19 | -
TGTGCCAGCAGCCAAAACAGGGGTAGCGCTAATGAAAAACTGTTTTTT | CASSQNRGSANEKLFF | - | TRBJ1-4 | TRBV3-1/TRBV3-2 | TRBD1
TGTGCCAGCAGCTCTCTGGAGGCCACGTGGACTGAAGCTTTCTTT | CASSSLEATWTEAFF | - | TRBJ1-1 | TRBV7-9 | -
TGCGCCAGCAGCCAAGGGGCGAGCTCCTATAATTCACCCCTCCACTTT | CASSQGASSYNSPLHF | - | TRBJ1-6 | TRBV4-3 | -
TGCAGTGCTAGTCGACAGGGGGCCCTTTTTGCTGAAGCTTTCTTT | CSASRQGALFAEAFF | - | TRBJ1-1 | TRBV20-1 | TRBD1
TGCGCCAGCAGCTTGGGCAGCCAGGGGAATTCACCCCTCCACTTT | CASSLGSQGNSPLHF | once | TRBJ1-6 | TRBV5-1 | -
TGTGCCAGCAGCTTAGTCGTTCGGTTTCTCTCTGGAAACACCATATATTTT | CASSLVVRFLSGNTIYF | - | TRBJ1-3 | TRBV7-2 | -
TGTGCCAGCAGCCGGGACAGGGAAGCCGGAAGCAATCAGCCCCAGCATTTT | CASSRDREAGSNQPQHF | - | TRBJ1-5 | TRBV27 | TRBD1
TGCGCCAGCAGCTTCGGGGGTTGGGGCACAGATACGCAGTATTTT | CASSFGGWGTDTQYF | - | TRBJ2-3 | TRBV5-1 | -
TGCGCCAGCAGCCAAGAAGCGGGCGGGGTCTGGAACACTGAAGCTTTCTTT | CASSQEAGGVWNTEAFF | - | TRBJ1-1 | TRBV4-3 | -
TGTGCCAGCAGTGTATCCCGGGGGGGGCCGACCTACGAGCAGTACTTC | CASSVSRGGPTYEQYF | - | TRBJ2-7 | TRBV11-2 | TRBD2
TGTGCCACATCGAGGCGATGGGTTAGCGGAGAGACCCAGTACTTC | CATSRRWVSGETQYF | - | TRBJ2-5 | TRBV6-5 | -